The 24 T cell receptor beta chains below all came from one sample that was sequenced in a study of cytomegalovirus exposure and HLA in healthy donors. This PCR relied on a set of 60 Vbeta primers and 13 Jbeta primers. Using immunoSEQ multiplex PCR, the repertoire was profiled, and TCRdb retains in-frame clones only, with some absent. The sample holds 130,000 or so clones, around four fifths seen once. The sample was PBMCs. Receptor source: a woman between 50 and 59 years old in good health and CMV-seropositive.

The J gene is TRBJ1-1, the V gene TRBV4-3; D call uncertain. V gave up 3 bases and J gave up 3 bases, with 23 bases separating them. The CDR3 has 18 amino acids. CDR1 LGHNA and CDR2 YSLEER come from the germline V gene. As DNA, the CDR3 is TGCGCCAGCAGCCATGCGGCGGGAGGAGACCCCTGGGACACTGAAGCTTTCTTT. This translates into CASSHAAGGDPWDTEAFF.

The V call is TRBV4-1, the J call TRBJ1-2, with 7 positions matching TRBD1. The CDR3 contains 13 residues. J gave up 8 bases and V 10 bases, and 13 bases lay outside the gene matches. In germline, CDR1 is MGHRA, CDR2 YSYEKL. The DNA of the CDR3 is TGCGCCACTTCCGCCGGGACAGCACGGGGCTACACCTTC. Its translation: CATSAGTARGYTF.

The J gene is TRBJ2-3, the V gene TRBV7-9; D is possibly TRBD1 (6 bases). Germline CDR1 is SEHNR and CDR2 is FQNEAQ (reference sequence). This CDR3 is 15 amino acids long. V was shortened by 4 bases and J by 6 bases, with 17 bases between the two germline ends. The CDR3 region is CASSSPDRQLDTQYF. The CDR3 DNA is TGTGCCAGCAGCTCGCCAGACAGGCAGCTGGATACGCAGTATTTT.

V gene TRBV5-5 combines with J gene TRBJ2-7, with 8 nucleotides matching TRBD1. Germline V gives CDR1 SGHKS, CDR2 YYEKEE (reference sequence). The CDR3 is 17 residues long. V shed 4 bases, J shed 2 bases, and the junction held 14 bases outside the gene matches. The CDR3 DNA reads TGTGCCAGCAGCCAAACCTCCGGGACAGGTTGGGCCTACGAGCAGTACTTC. Translation gives CASSQTSGTGWAYEQYF.

The V call is TRBV28, the J call TRBJ1-1; weak D call: TRBD1 (6 bases). V lost 2 bases and J 2 bases, leaving 12 bases between the germline ends. There are 15 residues in the CDR3. Per germline, CDR1 MDHEN and CDR2 SYDVKM. This CDR3 is CASSLGGAINTEAFF. CDR3 in DNA: TGTGCCAGCAGTTTAGGGGGCGCAATTAACACTGAAGCTTTCTTT.

The gene calls are TRBV13 and TRBJ1-1, with 8 bases aligning to TRBD1. This CDR3 has 15 residues. V was clipped by 2 bases and J by 5 bases; unmatched bases: 7. Germline lookup yields CDR1 PRHDT and CDR2 FYEKMQ (reference sequence). DNA for the CDR3: TGTGCCAGCAGCTTATGGGGCAGGGGGCAAACTGAAGCTTTCTTT. It codes for CASSLWGRGQTEAFF.

The table lists this clone with a count of one. The V call is TRBV5-6, the J call TRBJ1-5; 7 bases match TRBD1. The CDR3 is 15 amino acids. V lost 3 bases and J lost 3; bases outside the gene matches: 6. Germline assignment: CDR1 SGHDT and CDR2 YYEEEE. CDR3 region: CASSSYRGFNQPQHF. The CDR3 region has the DNA TGTGCCAGCAGCTCGTACAGGGGTTTCAATCAGCCCCAGCATTTT.

This clone was seen a handful of times. The CDR3 DNA is TGCGCCAGCAGCCAAGGCCGCTGGGAGAAAAACACTGAAGCTTTCTTT. The encoded protein is CASSQGRWEKNTEAFF. The rearrangement uses TRBV4-1 and TRBJ1-1; no reliable D call. This CDR3 comprises 16 residues. V dropped 1 base and J dropped 2 bases, with 14 bases sitting between them. In germline, CDR1 is MGHRA, CDR2 YSYEKL.

This rearrangement joins TRBV5-1 to TRBJ2-1; D unresolved. This CDR3 region has 12 residues. CDR1 SGHRS and CDR2 YFSETQ come from the germline V gene. The V end lost 0 bases, the J end lost 5 bases, and 3 bases lay between the germline ends. The DNA of the CDR3 is TGCGCCAGCAGCTTGGTAAACAATGAGCAGTTCTTC. It translates to CASSLVNNEQFF.

CDR3 sequence: CASSPANRRLAGAEETQYF. The CDR3 DNA follows: TGTGCCAGCTCACCAGCTAATCGGAGACTAGCGGGAGCGGAAGAGACCCAGTACTTC. The V and J genes are TRBV18 and TRBJ2-5, with 12 bases identical to TRBD2. Unmatched junction bases numbered 13, after V lost 2 bases and J lost 3 bases. The CDR3 sequence is 19 residues long. Looked up from germline, CDR1 is KGHSH and CDR2 is LQKENI.

The sample holds one count of this clone. The gene calls are TRBV7-9 and TRBJ1-2, with D unresolved. Germline-derived CDR1 and CDR2 are SEHNR and FQNEAQ (reference sequence). Deletions cut 0 bases from V and 0 bases from J, with 8 bases between. The length of the CDR3 is 15 residues. CDR3 nucleotide sequence: TGTGCCAGCAGCTTAGCCTCTACAGCTAACTATGGCTACACCTTC. Translating it yields CASSLASTANYGYTF.

The genes are TRBV28 and TRBJ2-1; 8 bases map to TRBD2. V trimming: 5 bases; J trimming: 6 bases; junction bases outside the gene matches: 27. The CDR3 is made up of 21 amino acids. Looked up from germline, CDR1 is MDHEN and CDR2 is SYDVKM. The CDR3 is CASSPAWREWTGDRGGNEQFF. CDR3 coding DNA: TGTGCCAGCAGTCCAGCATGGAGGGAGTGGACGGGCGATCGGGGGGGCAATGAGCAGTTCTTC.

This clone was detected a few times. The CDR3 coding sequence is TGTGCCAGCATCCGGGACAGGCAGGATGGCTACACCTTC. Its translation: CASIRDRQDGYTF. This chain uses TRBV2 with TRBJ1-2; 8 bases map to TRBD1. CDR3 length equals 13 residues. V shed 7 bases, J shed 6 bases, and the junction held 7 bases outside the gene matches. The germline gives CDR1 SNHLY, CDR2 FYNNEI.

J is TRBJ2-1 and V is TRBV5-1; 9 positions agree with TRBD1. The CDR3 runs 15 residues. Germline CDR1 SGHRS, CDR2 YFSETQ. The trim removed 6 bases at V and 4 bases at J, leaving 8 bases unmatched. The CDR3 nucleotides are TGCGCCAGCACCCCCACAGGGGGCACTTACAATGAGCAGTTCTTC. Its protein product is CASTPTGGTYNEQFF.

The chain has TRBV4-1 and TRBJ2-3; D possibly corresponds to TRBD2 (5 bases). The germline CDR1 and CDR2 sequences are MGHRA and YSYEKL. This CDR3 spans 15 amino acids. The V end was cut by 2 bases, the J end by 7 bases, with 16 bases between. CDR3 in DNA: TGCGCCAGCAGCCAAACAAGCGGTCCAGCGAATACGCAGTATTTT. Its translation is CASSQTSGPANTQYF.

This chain uses TRBV4-3 with TRBJ2-5; TRBD1 is a possible D gene (5 bases). The germline V and J ends were trimmed by 0 bases and 1 base, with 9 bases remaining between them. The CDR3 is made up of 15 amino acids. Germline V gene lookup returns CDR1 LGHNA and CDR2 YSLEER. The CDR3 nucleotides read TGCGCCAGCAGCCAAGAAAAACAGGTCCAAGAGACCCAGTACTTC. It specifies CASSQEKQVQETQYF.

The chain joins TRBV11-3 to TRBJ1-5; 7 bases line up with TRBD1. With 4 bases clipped from V and 6 bases from J, the junction kept 12 bases outside the gene matches. This CDR3 region has 16 residues. Germline V gene lookup returns CDR1 SGHNT and CDR2 YENEEA. CDR3 sequence reads: CASSCRDREFSQPQHF. The CDR3 coding sequence is TGTGCCAGCAGCTGCCGAGACAGGGAATTCAGTCAGCCCCAGCATTTT.

This chain uses TRBV9 with TRBJ2-1; 9 bases fit TRBD1. The germline CDR1 and CDR2 sequences are SGDLS and YYNGEE. The CDR3 is 17 residues long. Trimming at V came to 4 bases and at J to 3 bases, leaving 11 bases not matched to a gene. In DNA form, the CDR3 reads TGTGCCAGCAGCACAGGACAGGGGTCCCTCAACTACAATGAGCAGTTCTTC. It is translated as CASSTGQGSLNYNEQFF. Full variable domain (outside the CDR3, taken from reference TRBV9 and TRBJ2-1): DSGVTQTPKHLITATGQRVTLRCSPRSGDLSVYWYQQSLDQGLQFLIQYYNGEERAKGNILERFSAQQFPDLHSELNLSSLELGDSALYFCASSTGQGSLNYNEQFFGPGTRLTVL.

This chain connects TRBV19 to TRBJ1-1; a weak D match, TRBD1 (6 bases). The ends were cut back, 9 bases at V and 8 bases at J, with 16 bases in the middle. The germline V gene encodes CDR1 LNHDA and CDR2 SQIVND (reference sequence). CDR3 length: 12 residues. CDR3 in amino acids: CASQNTGLEAFF. CDR3 bases: TGTGCCAGCCAAAACACAGGGTTGGAAGCTTTCTTT.

The chain has TRBV9 and TRBJ2-1; 7 bases line up with TRBD1. V trimming: 3 bases; J trimming: 9 bases; junction bases outside the gene matches: 6. This CDR3 comprises 13 residues. The germline V gene encodes CDR1 SGDLS and CDR2 YYNGEE. This CDR3 is CASSASQGTEQFF. The CDR3 nucleotides are TGTGCCAGCAGCGCGTCACAGGGGACTGAGCAGTTCTTC. Based on the CDR3 plus reference TRBV9 and TRBJ2-1, the full variable domain is DSGVTQTPKHLITATGQRVTLRCSPRSGDLSVYWYQQSLDQGLQFLIQYYNGEERAKGNILERFSAQQFPDLHSELNLSSLELGDSALYFCASSASQGTEQFFGPGTRLTVL.

This clone was seen just once. J is TRBJ1-1 and V is TRBV30; 8 nucleotides line up with TRBD1. Germline-derived CDR1 and CDR2 are GTSNPN and SVGIG (reference sequence). The V gene end was trimmed by 5 bases and the J gene end by 3 bases; junction bases not matched to a gene: 5. CDR3 length: 13 amino acids. The CDR3 loop is CAWDRGEYTEAFF. The CDR3 DNA follows: TGTGCCTGGGACAGGGGTGAGTACACTGAAGCTTTCTTT.

In nucleotides, the CDR3 is TGTGCCAGCAGCCCGCCCCGGGACAGAACTAATGAAAAACTGTTTTTT. Translation gives CASSPPRDRTNEKLFF. The chain couples TRBV5-8 to TRBJ1-4, with 7 bases matching TRBD1. Germline CDR1 SGHTS, CDR2 YDEGEE. The CDR3 length is 16 residues. V trimming: 4 bases; J trimming: 1 base; junction bases outside the gene matches: 7. Using reference TRBV5-8 and TRBJ1-4 for the parts outside the CDR3, the full variable domain is EAGVTQSPTHLIKTRGQQATLRCSPISGHTSVYWYQQALGLGLQFLLWYDEGEERNRGNFPPRFSGRQFPNYSSELNVNALELEDSALYLCASSPPRDRTNEKLFFGSGTQLSVL.

V usage is TRBV4-1 and J usage is TRBJ2-4; D remains unclear. The germline V gene encodes CDR1 MGHRA and CDR2 YSYEKL. Trimming shortened V by 1 base and J by 9 bases, and 10 bases separated the two germline ends. The CDR3 extends over 13 amino acids. The CDR3 loop is CASSQAQTVIQYF. For the CDR3, the DNA is TGCGCCAGCAGCCAAGCACAGACGGTCATTCAGTACTTC.

The chain recombines TRBV5-4 with TRBJ2-4; a weak D match, TRBD2 (5 bases). V lost 2 bases and J 5 bases, leaving 17 bases between the germline ends. Germline CDR1 is SGHNT and CDR2 is YYREEE (reference sequence). The CDR3 has 16 residues. CDR3 loop: CASSLRRVGWENIQYF. The DNA of the CDR3 is TGTGCCAGCAGCTTAAGGCGGGTGGGATGGGAAAACATTCAGTACTTC. Variable domain in full (rest from reference TRBV5-4 and TRBJ2-4): ETGVTQSPTHLIKTRGQQVTLRCSSQSGHNTVSWYQQALGQGPQFIFQYYREEENGRGNFPPRFSGLQFPNYSSELNVNALELDDSALYLCASSLRRVGWENIQYFGAGTRLSVL.